The 31 T cell receptor beta chains below were found in one sample sequenced in a study of blood T cell repertoires in COVID-19. Repertoires were generated with immunoSEQ multiplex PCR, while TCRdb's copy carries only in-frame clones and drops some. The sample contains around 62,000 clones, roughly 88% of which appear only once. The sequenced sample was peripheral blood. The receptors originated from an older woman with acute or convalescent COVID-19.

This chain joins TRBV5-1 and TRBJ1-4; possibly TRBD1 for D (5 bases). From germline, CDR1 is SGHRS and CDR2 YFSETQ. The CDR3 is 14 residues long. V was clipped by 1 base and J by 8 bases, with 12 bases between them. CDR3 DNA sequence: TGCGCCAGCAGCTTGAACCGGGGGAGGGAAAAACTGTTTTTT. It encodes CASSLNRGREKLFF. The whole variable domain, remainder taken from reference TRBV5-1 and TRBJ1-4, is KAGVTQTPRYLIKTRGQQVTLSCSPISGHRSVSWYQQTPGQGLQFLFEYFSETQRNKGNFPGRFSGRQFSNSRSEMNVSTLELGDSALYLCASSLNRGREKLFFGSGTQLSVL.

The chain links TRBV19 to TRBJ1-1; 7 bases fit TRBD1. The CDR3 spans 15 residues. Trimming at V came to 4 bases and at J to 1 base, leaving 6 bases not matched to a gene. The germline V gene encodes CDR1 LNHDA and CDR2 SQIVND (reference sequence). Here the CDR3 DNA reads TGTGCCAGTAGTACAGGACAGGTTCGGAACACTGAAGCTTTCTTT. This sequence encodes CASSTGQVRNTEAFF.

This rearrangement joins TRBV18 to TRBJ2-1; TRBD1 is a possible D gene (6 bases). The CDR3 totals 17 residues. Germline lookup yields CDR1 KGHSH and CDR2 LQKENI. The V end lost 3 bases, the J end lost 0 bases, and 15 bases lay between the germline ends. The CDR3 DNA is TGTGCCAGCTCACCCTTCGTGAGGGGGAGCTCCTACAATGAGCAGTTCTTC. It encodes CASSPFVRGSSYNEQFF. The whole variable domain, remainder taken from reference TRBV18 and TRBJ2-1, is NAGVMQNPRHLVRRRGQEARLRCSPMKGHSHVYWYRQLPEEGLKFMVYLQKENIIDESGMPKERFSAEFPKEGPSILRIQQVVRGDSAAYFCASSPFVRGSSYNEQFFGPGTRLTVL.

This chain connects TRBV7-9 to TRBJ2-7; a possible D gene is TRBD1 (5 bases). V lost 4 bases and J 0 bases, leaving 22 bases between the germline ends. Germline assignment: CDR1 SEHNR and CDR2 FQNEAQ (reference sequence). The CDR3 is 18 residues long. CDR3: CASSSRGSWGRSSYEQYV. In nucleotides, the CDR3 is TGTGCCAGCAGCTCCCGAGGTAGTTGGGGCAGGAGCTCCTACGAGCAGTACGTC.

The gene calls are TRBV10-3 and TRBJ2-3; D perhaps matches TRBD2 (5 bases). Germline CDR1 is ENHRY and CDR2 is SYGVKD. V was pared by 9 bases and J by 4 bases, with 17 bases between. The CDR3 contains 14 residues. The CDR3 protein is CAIRPGRRADTQYF. The CDR3 DNA sequence: TGTGCCATAAGACCGGGGAGACGGGCAGATACGCAGTATTTT.

CDR3 coding DNA: TGTGCCAGCAGTTCTCTACAGGGTTTCGAGCAGTACGTC. This sequence encodes CASSSLQGFEQYV. The chain links TRBV6-2 or TRBV6-3 to TRBJ2-7; possible D gene TRBD1, 6 bases. Germline V gene data show CDR1 as MNHEY and CDR2 as SVGEGT. The CDR3 has 13 amino acids. The ends were cut back, 4 bases at V and 6 bases at J, with 13 bases in the middle.

The V gene is TRBV6-5, the J gene TRBJ2-1, with TRBD2 matching over 8 bases. J lost 1 base, V lost 8 bases, and 4 bases had no gene match. Germline CDR1 reads MNHEY; CDR2 reads SVGAGI. The CDR3 is made up of 14 amino acids. The CDR3 here is CASSGGGSYNEQFF. As DNA, the CDR3 is TGTGCCAGCTCCGGCGGGGGGTCCTACAATGAGCAGTTCTTC.

This chain links TRBV28 with TRBJ1-5; unclear D gene. Trimming pared 2 bases from V and 2 bases from J, leaving 10 bases between. The CDR3 is 15 residues long. The germline V gene encodes CDR1 MDHEN and CDR2 SYDVKM. DNA for the CDR3: TGTGCCAGCAGTTTAGAGGGTCTGGGCAATCAGCCCCAGCATTTT. It specifies CASSLEGLGNQPQHF.

The V and J genes are TRBV5-1 and TRBJ1-3; the match to TRBD1 covers 9 bases. V dropped 5 bases and J dropped 2; count of bases not matched to a gene: 8. The CDR3 runs 16 residues. Germline CDR1 reads SGHRS; CDR2 reads YFSETQ. The CDR3 nucleotides read TGCGCCAGCAGTCGGGACAGGGTCTATGCTGGAAACACCATATATTTT. It encodes CASSRDRVYAGNTIYF.

The chain uses TRBV6-5 and TRBJ2-5; 9 bases are a match to TRBD1. Germline assignment: CDR1 MNHEY and CDR2 SVGAGI. CDR3 length: 16 residues. V shed 2 bases and J 4 bases; nucleotides not matched to a gene: 8. The CDR3 loop is CASSYALGTGRETQYF. The CDR3 nucleotides are TGTGCCAGCAGTTACGCTTTAGGGACAGGGCGAGAGACCCAGTACTTC.

This chain uses TRBV4-1 with TRBJ2-5; D is uncertain. This CDR3 has 16 amino acids. Germline CDR1 and CDR2: MGHRA and YSYEKL. V was pared by 4 bases and J by 2 bases, with 17 bases between. CDR3 nucleotides: TGCGCCAGCAGCCCCCTACTGGCGCTAGGACAAGAGACCCAGTACTTC. Its translation is CASSPLLALGQETQYF.

This chain uses TRBV7-2 with TRBJ1-1; TRBD1 might be the D (6 bases). The germline CDR1 and CDR2 sequences are SGHTA and FQGNSA. Trimming stripped 1 base from V and 9 bases from J, with 12 bases between. CDR3 length: 13 residues. The CDR3 is CASSLDGGRKAFF. CDR3 nucleotides: TGTGCCAGCAGCTTAGACGGGGGGCGCAAAGCTTTCTTT.

The chain recombines TRBV7-9 with TRBJ1-1; 7 nucleotides align to TRBD1. Per germline, CDR1 SEHNR and CDR2 FQNEAQ (reference sequence). The V and J ends lost 5 bases and 2 bases, in that order; junction bases with no gene match: 5. The CDR3 sequence is 14 residues long. CDR3 in amino acids: CASSRQGSNTEAFF. The CDR3 region has the DNA TGTGCCAGCAGCCGACAGGGCAGCAACACTGAAGCTTTCTTT.

This clone appeared once. V and J are TRBV6-5 and TRBJ1-1; possibly TRBD1 for D (6 bases). The germline gives CDR1 MNHEY, CDR2 SVGAGI. The CDR3 sequence is 15 residues long. V was cut by 6 bases and J by 3 bases, with 17 bases left in between. The CDR3 region has the DNA TGTGCCAGCAGGGTACAAACAGGGAGGGACACTGAAGCTTTCTTT. It codes for CASRVQTGRDTEAFF.

This sequence joins TRBV5-1 and TRBJ2-3; D is unresolved. Germline assignment: CDR1 SGHRS and CDR2 YFSETQ. The V end lost 0 bases, the J end lost 5 bases, and 4 bases lay between the germline ends. The CDR3 spans 12 residues. This CDR3 is CASSLVGDTQYF. CDR3 nucleotide sequence: TGCGCCAGCAGCTTGGTCGGAGATACGCAGTATTTT.

The chain links TRBV12-5 to TRBJ1-2, with TRBD1 identical over 7 bases. The CDR3 contains 14 residues. Losses at the gene ends were 1 base for V and 3 bases for J; bases not matched to a gene: 2. Germline CDR1 reads LGHNT; CDR2 reads FRNRAP. CDR3 DNA sequence: TGTGCTAGTGGTTTGGGGGACAGTTACTATGGCTACACCTTC. Encoded protein: CASGLGDSYYGYTF.

This rearrangement joins TRBV4-3 to TRBJ1-2, with a possible D match to TRBD1 (5 bases). Per germline, CDR1 LGHNA and CDR2 YSLEER. This CDR3 has 16 amino acids. Trimming cost V 0 bases and J 1 base, with 12 bases left between them. For the CDR3, the DNA is TGCGCCAGCAGCCAAGATTGGACACCGAATAACTATGGCTACACCTTC. It codes for CASSQDWTPNNYGYTF.

The chain couples TRBV11-3 to TRBJ2-3, with D perhaps matching TRBD2 (5 bases). The CDR3 has 15 residues. Germline CDR1 and CDR2: SGHNT and YENEEA. V lost 6 bases, J lost 3 bases, and 16 bases lay in between. In nucleotides, the CDR3 is TGTGCCAGCAGTCCTGGCCAACGGGATACAGATACGCAGTATTTT. This encodes CASSPGQRDTDTQYF.

This rearrangement joins TRBV7-2 to TRBJ2-1; D may be TRBD1 (5 bases). The CDR3 runs 13 residues. V was pared by 8 bases and J by 6 bases, with 14 bases between. Germline loops: CDR1 SGHTA, CDR2 FQGNSA. As DNA, the CDR3 is TGTGCCAGCGGGTCCAGGGTAGTCAATGAGCAGTTCTTC. It is translated as CASGSRVVNEQFF.

The chain has TRBV7-9 and TRBJ2-5; TRBD1 might be the D (5 bases). The CDR3 has 15 residues. The germline V gene has CDR1 SEHNR and CDR2 FQNEAQ (reference sequence). Trimming removed 0 bases at V and 5 bases at J, with 13 bases between. The CDR3 coding sequence is TGTGCCAGCAGCTTAGCGCGCTTGGGGCGGGAGACCCAGTACTTC. It is translated as CASSLARLGRETQYF.

The rearrangement links TRBV6-6 to TRBJ2-5; the match to TRBD1 covers 10 bases. The length of the CDR3 is 15 residues. V lost 5 bases, J lost 5 bases, and 8 bases stayed unmatched. Germline values: CDR1 MNHNY, CDR2 SVGAGI (reference sequence). The CDR3 nucleotides are TGTGCCAGCAGTCGGACAGGGGGTATCGGGGAGACCCAGTACTTC. Translating gives CASSRTGGIGETQYF.

This chain links TRBV11-1 with TRBJ2-3; maybe TRBD1 (6 bases). The V end was cut by 4 bases, the J end by 6 bases, with 8 bases between. The CDR3 consists of 12 residues. Germline V gene data show CDR1 as SGHAT and CDR2 as FQDESV (reference sequence). CDR3 sequence (DNA): TGTGCCAGCAGCTCAGGGGCGGATACGCAGTATTTT. Amino acids: CASSSGADTQYF.

The genes are TRBV3-1 (or the pseudogene TRBV3-2) and TRBJ1-1; no firm D call. The germline V gene encodes CDR1 LGHDT and CDR2 YNNKEL (reference sequence). The CDR3 length is 13 residues. Between the trimmed V and J ends, which lost 0 bases and 1 base, there was a span of 3 bases. In nucleotides, the CDR3 is TGTGCCAGCAGCCAAGATCAGAACACTGAAGCTTTCTTT. Its protein is CASSQDQNTEAFF.

V gene TRBV9 combines with J gene TRBJ1-4; D unclear. The CDR3 spans 14 residues. V was clipped by 7 bases and J by 0 bases, with 10 bases between them. Per germline, CDR1 SGDLS and CDR2 YYNGEE. The CDR3 protein is CASAGGTTNEKLFF. The DNA for the CDR3 is TGTGCCAGCGCAGGAGGAACAACTAATGAAAAACTGTTTTTT. Full variable domain (missing parts from reference TRBV9 and TRBJ1-4): DSGVTQTPKHLITATGQRVTLRCSPRSGDLSVYWYQQSLDQGLQFLIQYYNGEERAKGNILERFSAQQFPDLHSELNLSSLELGDSALYFCASAGGTTNEKLFFGSGTQLSVL.

This clone was seen only once. This chain links TRBV4-2 with TRBJ2-1; D may be TRBD2 (6 bases). This CDR3 has 19 amino acids. The germline V gene has CDR1 LGHNA and CDR2 YNFKEQ. Trimming removed 0 bases from V and 7 bases from J, with 25 bases in between. CDR3 in DNA: TGTGCCAGCAGCCAAGATGGCCGCTTTGAGATGGACGGAGGGAATGAGCAGTTCTTC. It translates to CASSQDGRFEMDGGNEQFF.

The chain carries TRBV28 and TRBJ2-7, with TRBD2 matching 13 bases. In germline, CDR1 is MDHEN, CDR2 SYDVKM. The CDR3 spans 15 residues. Trimming cost V 7 bases and J 3 bases; bases outside gene matches: 6. CDR3 nucleotide sequence: TGTGCCAGCAATGGGGGACTAGCGGGAAACTACGAGCAGTACGTC. Protein product: CASNGGLAGNYEQYV.

This clone was counted a few times. V usage is TRBV12-3 or TRBV12-4 and J usage is TRBJ1-6; D may be TRBD1 (6 bases). The CDR3 loop spans 13 amino acids. Between the trimmed V and J ends, which lost 10 bases and 5 bases, there was a span of 12 bases. The CDR3 bases are TGTGCCACCCGGACAGTGAATAATTCACCCCTCCACTTT. Its translation is CATRTVNNSPLHF.

This chain connects TRBV7-8 to TRBJ2-7; 11 bases align to TRBD1. Germline V gene data show CDR1 as SGHVS and CDR2 as FQNEAQ. After removal of 3 bases from V and 0 bases from J, the junction contained 4 bases not matched to a gene. The CDR3 loop spans 16 amino acids. In DNA, the CDR3 is TGTGCCAGCAGCTTCACCGGGACAGGGGGCTCCTACGAGCAGTACGTC. It codes for CASSFTGTGGSYEQYV.

This clone has only a few counts. This sequence joins TRBV19 and TRBJ1-5; a weak D match, TRBD1 (5 bases). V was clipped by 0 bases and J by 6 bases, with 15 bases between them. This CDR3 is built from 16 residues. CDR1 is LNHDA, CDR2 SQIVND, per germline (reference sequence). The CDR3 region has the DNA TGTGCCAGTAGTATAGATGGGGCCGGGCTGGGTCAGCCCCAGCATTTT. Amino acid sequence: CASSIDGAGLGQPQHF.

The chain uses TRBV9 and TRBJ1-1, with a weak D call TRBD1 (5 bases). This CDR3 has 12 amino acids. V lost 4 bases to trimming and J lost 6 bases, with 10 bases between them. CDR1 and CDR2 (germline): SGDLS, YYNGEE. CDR3 residues: CASSPGQSEAFF. DNA of the CDR3: TGTGCCAGCAGCCCCGGACAATCTGAAGCTTTCTTT.

J is TRBJ2-1 and V is TRBV10-2, with TRBD2 matching 13 bases. CDR1 and CDR2 (germline): WSHSY, SAAADI. V trimming: 6 bases; J trimming: 5 bases; junction bases outside the gene matches: 1. The CDR3 runs 14 residues. The CDR3: CASRGLAGDNEQFF. The CDR3 DNA reads TGCGCCAGCAGAGGACTAGCGGGAGACAATGAGCAGTTCTTC.